This TCR beta chain originates from a study of a mutant IDH1 vaccine in newly diagnosed glioma. For the study at large: Among treated patients, around 62% were male and around 40% female, and mean age was 40.4 years. Every participant had undergone radiotherapy, temozolomide, or both before, and most underwent both. Study-wide points: Of all patients, nearly 95% showed vaccine-induced immune responses. Apparently, pseudoprogression bore no relation to changes among the top peripheral T cell clonotypes.

The length of the CDR3 is 13 residues. CDR1 and CDR2 from the germline V gene are SGDLS and YYNGEE. Trimming removed 4 bases at V and 3 bases at J, with 11 bases between. About this clone: Its antigen remains unidentified.

Time point denoted: baseline, week 1 (first vaccination visit). The treatment here: pre-vaccination baseline after standard-of-care therapy. TCRdb keeps only in-frame clones here, not all; method: immunoSEQ multiplex PCR. The table shows about 98,000 clones, with around 90% occurring only once. V and J are TRBV9 and TRBJ2-7; no reliable D call. This specimen consisted of PBMCs, obtained from a glioma patient treated with radiotherapy, temozolomide or both. This TCR came from a woman in her fifties or sixties with glioma. CDR3 bases: TGTGCCAGCAGCTCTCCAGGTGTCTACGAGCAGTACTTC. Translated: CASSSPGVYEQYF.